This T cell receptor (beta chain) was retrieved from a study of blood T cell repertoires in COVID-19. With 0 bases clipped from V and 2 bases from J, the junction kept 10 bases outside the gene matches. Germline CDR1 reads LNHDA; CDR2 reads SQIVND (reference sequence). This CDR3 spans 18 amino acids. Study processing details: Counts of nucleated cells, estimated from reference gene primer amplification, were obtained. TCRdb's copy holds only in-frame clones and misses some; the assay was immunoSEQ multiplex PCR. V, J and clone size reflect that table, while D and trimming were determined from the DNA. The sample yields under 150,000 clones, about 88% seen once.

Sequenced input: peripheral blood. The chain recombines TRBV19 with TRBJ2-1, with TRBD2 matching 7 bases. The sequence was collected from a human donor in a cohort sampled during active COVID-19. CDR3 in amino acids: CASSIDAALAEPYNEQFF. CDR3 in DNA: TGTGCCAGTAGTATAGATGCGGCTCTAGCGGAGCCCTACAATGAGCAGTTCTTC.